Sequencing of this T cell receptor (beta chain) was carried out in a study of type 1 and type 2 diabetes patients. Study context: T cells were magnetically sorted from PBMCs as CD4+ or CD8+ subsets.

Study-wide results and limits: Between type 2 diabetes and control samples, V and J usage averaged approximately 0.97 correlation.

From germline, CDR1 is SGDLS and CDR2 YYNGEE. J gave up 1 base and V 3 bases, and 6 bases lay outside the gene matches. This CDR3 is 15 amino acids long. As concerns this clonotype: What it recognizes is unknown.

Genomic DNA was the PCR template. A primer set of 30 forward and 13 reverse primers amplified the CDR3. One entry per CDR3 protein, called by TCRdb with MiXCR from the multiplex PCR reads. The sample holds 250,000 or so distinct CDR3 sequences, 47% seen once. This TCR came from a man aged 18 to 30 with type 2 diabetes. V is TRBV9 and J is TRBJ1-1, with 7 bases lining up with TRBD1. Sequenced sample: peripheral blood mononuclear cells (PBMCs). CDR3 sequence (DNA): TGTGCCAGCAGCGAAGGACAGGAGAAGAACACTGAAGCTTTCTTT. This encodes CASSEGQEKNTEAFF. Filled out from reference TRBV9 and TRBJ1-1, the complete variable domain reads DSGVTQTPKHLITATGQRVTLRCSPRSGDLSVYWYQQSLDQGLQFLIQYYNGEERAKGNILERFSAQQFPDLHSELNLSSLELGDSALYFCASSEGQEKNTEAFFGQGTRLTVV.